The T cell receptor (beta chain) under discussion was sequenced for a study of cytomegalovirus exposure and HLA in healthy donors (dated by TCRdb to the late 2010s). Context from the whole study: According to an earlier analysis of 587 of the donors, about 179 million T cells yielded over 100 million unique TCR beta sequences and about 300 Gb of sequence data. HLA typing covered class I and class II loci at four-digit resolution. The genetic ancestry cluster associated with self-reported Caucasian donors included about 81% of the 398 genotyped donors. Among under 450 genotyped donors of the cohort, an average of approximately 240,000 unique TCR beta nucleotide sequences were sequenced per donor, around a sixth of them non-productive. Every discovery cohort repertoire had been produced on one sequencing platform. Along with the approximately 650-subject first cohort, a separate validation cohort of approximately 110 different subjects was used. Rather than drawing on any new phenotypic data, the later analysis identified candidate immune exposures from TCR beta sequences and the way those sequences occurred across donors. Five DR-DQ haplotypes were treated as single units for association and clustering because of strong linkage in the cohort. A later analysis re-analyzed previously published TCR beta repertoires from roughly 630 donors and added high-resolution HLA genotyping to study TCR occurrence patterns. The number of donors typed differed by locus, with roughly 629-640 for A, B, C, DRB1 and DQB1, around 560 for DQA1, 606 for DPA1, and some 440 for DPB1. Donor age, sex, ethnicity and CMV serostatus were compiled alongside the repertoire data. To predict cytomegalovirus infection status, the study combined high-throughput TCR immunosequencing, statistical association of individual TCRs with disease status, and machine learning. A later genetic analysis took genome-wide SNP genotypes for 398 of the 666 donors and used that subset as a discovery cohort. The study aimed to test whether signatures of past pathogen exposure could be identified by cataloging public T cell receptors. An early release covering roughly 580 HLA-typed donors comprised around 300 gigabases of sequencing data and tens of millions of unique TCR sequences. The T cell repertoires of under 700 subjects were profiled by immunosequencing and related to cytomegalovirus serostatus. An earlier analysis of approximately 580 of the donors used high-throughput TCR beta sequencing to judge whether each TCR beta V gene segment behaved as functional or pseudogenic. Results and caveats for the whole study, not just this receptor: Broadly in line with IMGT annotations, most TCR beta V segments showed up in productive rearrangements about 87% or about 30% of the time in an earlier analysis of several hundred of the donors. A further reported finding was that TCR beta sequences accurately predicted the HLA-A and HLA-B alleles for most subjects in the first cohort. A cluster of highly shared sequence variants was judged likely to be a technical artifact of the sequencing pipeline. Most CMV-associated TCR beta chains appeared to be HLA-restricted in a later analysis, and the HLA associations seemed to be driven largely by CMV exposure. In a later genetic analysis, a missense DCLRE1C variant was associated with V-gene and J-gene trimming of TCR beta chains, and the association was replicated in an independent cohort. Because HLA typing was unavailable for some donors at each locus, only the typed subset was used in association tests. In vitro tests confirmed that a few of the cytomegalovirus-associated TCR beta chains recognize cytomegalovirus antigens. In a later genetic analysis, fewer N-insertions in productive TCRs were reported among donors in an Asian-associated ancestry cluster than the roughly 710-donor mean. A later analysis associated roughly 17,000 TCR beta sequences with specific HLA alleles at a false discovery rate of 0.05. Correlated functional status among segregating V segments might reflect linkage disequilibrium, but an unknown experimental factor could not be ruled out. Presence/absence analyses assumed roughly uniform sequencing depth across donors, an assumption that may not hold. In a later analysis, several top co-occurrence clusters were reported to appear linked to parvovirus B19, influenza, CMV and Epstein-Barr virus. Cytomegalovirus status was reported to be diagnosed by the classifier with high specificity and sensitivity in both the original and validation cohorts. This cohort had only TCR beta chains sequenced, and the lack of alpha or paired-chain data limited which features could be detected. In a later analysis, HLA-associated TCR beta chains were found to be more clonally expanded and to have lower generation probabilities than equally common non-associated chains. When HLA alleles, especially DR and DQ, strongly co-occurred, TCR associations were difficult to assign to individual alleles. The earlier analysis of 587 of the donors excluded some 15 rarely observed V segments, including chromosome 9 orphons, because counts were too low. While some public TCRs were present in many individuals, most TCR sequences turned up only very rarely across donors. Immune exposure information for the cohort was limited to CMV serostatus. The 87-base-pair reads could not distinguish some IMGT-functional V segments, including TRBV6-2 and TRBV6-3, so those segments were excluded. A total of some 180 TCR beta chains were listed by the study as associated with cytomegalovirus. A later analysis found that TCR association rates varied across HLA loci, with DRB1 alleles showing the most associated TCRs and HLA-C alleles the fewest. The authors suggested that the approach could potentially be extended to other disease states and immunological phenotypes.

Notes on this clone: The clone's antigen remains unknown. Base qualities are not provided; no much larger clone lies one nucleotide away.

The library was produced with the immunoSEQ multiplex PCR assay. For the multiplex PCR, a mixture combining 60 forward primers for TCR Vbeta segments and 13 reverse primers for TCR Jbeta segments was used. A multiplex PCR assay on genomic DNA amplified the CDR3 region of rearranged TCR beta genes. The Illumina HiSeq System was used to sequence the amplified TCR beta libraries as 87-base-pair reads. In the source study's methods: A later analysis tallied roughly 80 million unique TCR beta chains across the 666 repertoires, and some 10 million of those chains were shared by two or more donors. To remove PCR and sequencing errors, raw reads were error-corrected and collapsed into unique sequences using a nearest-neighbor algorithm that merged closely related sequences. To assign V, D and J gene segments, CDR3 sequences were aligned to IMGT reference sequences. For a sequence to be retained, at least a six-nucleotide match to both a V gene segment and a J gene segment was required. A rearrangement counted as productive if the CDR3 had no stop codons and remained in frame with V and J, and every other rearrangement counted as non-productive. Following IMGT convention, CDR3 was defined as the stretch from the second conserved V-encoded cysteine to the conserved J-encoded phenylalanine. The earlier analysis of 500 to 750 of the donors excluded any sequence lacking an unambiguous match to a single V gene segment. An earlier analysis of a few hundred of the donors classified V segments as functional when productive rearrangements were above 56.7% and as segregating when the standard deviation between donors was above 5%. A statistical classification framework was built to diagnose cytomegalovirus status from the catalog of TCR beta chain sequences. In a later analysis, V and J genes were assigned by comparing TCR nucleotide sequences against IMGT/GENE-DB human TR gene sequences. In a later analysis, CDR3 sequences and most-parsimonious VDJ recombination scenarios were assigned using the TCRdist pipeline. In a later analysis, each TCR beta chain was defined by its CDR3 amino acid sequence together with its V-gene family, and reads lacking a unique V-gene family were excluded. A later analysis removed several hundred highly shared, low-generation-probability nucleotide sequences to deal with suspected cross-contamination and a sequencing artifact. In a later analysis, a clonal expansion index was calculated for each public chain from normalized within-repertoire ranks of inferred template counts. A later analysis computed generation probabilities with a VDJ recombination model fitted to out-of-frame rearrangements, and checked the results against IGoR. Hypergeometric tests were used in a later analysis to score TCR-TCR, TCR-HLA and TCR-CMV co-occurrence, with a repertoire-size bias correction applied to the TCR pairs. False discovery rates were estimated in a later analysis by permuting HLA or CMV assignments 20 times. In a later analysis, co-occurring TCRs were grouped using DBSCAN, and TCRdist sequence similarity was added for clustering within HLA-allele-positive subsets. Repertoires with fewer than 30,000 or more than 120,000 public chains, plus five repertoires with anomalous nucleotide sharing, were excluded from co-occurrence clustering. In its TCRdb copy, this immuneACCESS table keeps in-frame sequences only and misses some clones. Where compared with another copy, unresolved V genes explain less than half of these, and the others have no known cause. The V and J calls and the clone size are those of that table, but D and trimming were determined from the DNA. Here the sample has around 190,000 clones; 79% occur a single time. Roughly 4.5% of the sample goes to the ten largest clones.

The cohort was made up of 500 to 850 healthy bone marrow donors. Cohort members were all nominally healthy when sampled, although unrecorded immune exposures were likely present. The donor was CMV seropositive and was included in the group of 250 to 300 seropositive cohort members. A peripheral blood sample was provided by each donor, and peripheral blood mononuclear cells were used for TCR beta sequencing. The Qiagen DNeasy Blood Extraction Kit was used to extract genomic DNA from the blood cell samples. The CDR3, cysteine through phenylalanine, is 13 amino acids long. The kept DNA is CDR3 alone, 39 bases in frame from the first base. As encoded in the germline V gene (reference sequence), CDR1 is MNHEY while CDR2 is SMNVEV. V loses 5 bases, J loses 4 bases, and the germline ends lie 10 bases apart.

This sequence was found in a woman aged 25 to 39 in good health and CMV-seropositive. The chain was built from TRBV27 and TRBJ2-3; the best D guess is TRBD2, with 5 bases matching. The sequenced material came from PBMCs. The nucleotide sequence reads as follows: TGTGCCAGCAGTCACCGGGGAGCAGATACGCAGTATTTT. The translation is CASSHRGADTQYF.